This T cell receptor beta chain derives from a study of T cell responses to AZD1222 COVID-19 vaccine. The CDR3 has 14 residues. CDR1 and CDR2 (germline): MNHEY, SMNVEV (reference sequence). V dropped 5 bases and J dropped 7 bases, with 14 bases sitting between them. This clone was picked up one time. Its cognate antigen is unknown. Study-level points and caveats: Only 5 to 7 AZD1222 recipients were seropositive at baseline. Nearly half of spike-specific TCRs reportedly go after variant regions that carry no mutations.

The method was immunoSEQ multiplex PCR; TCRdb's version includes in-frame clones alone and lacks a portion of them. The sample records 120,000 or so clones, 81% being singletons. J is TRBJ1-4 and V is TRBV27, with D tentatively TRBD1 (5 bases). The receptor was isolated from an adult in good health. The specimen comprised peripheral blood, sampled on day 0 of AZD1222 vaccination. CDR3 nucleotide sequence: TGTGCCAGCAGTACTATATGGGACCGTGAAAAACTGTTTTTT. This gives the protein CASSTIWDREKLFF.